A single sample gave rise to the 9 T cell receptor beta chains below, sequenced in a study of T cell repertoires and Cas9 in healthy adults. The repertoire was sequenced with immunoSEQ multiplex PCR; TCRdb's copy has only in-frame clones and lacks some. Of over 14,000 clones detected, approximately 92% appear once; the ten largest clones hold roughly 1.5%. Sequencing input: Tregs (CD4+, CD25+, CD127-, CD137-, CD154-) from PBMCs; culture status not recorded. Receptor source: a human donor in good health.

This chain joins TRBV5-4 and TRBJ2-3; TRBD1 aligns across 7 bases. After removal of 4 bases from V and 4 bases from J, the junction contained 9 bases not matched to a gene. Germline V gene data show CDR1 as SGHNT and CDR2 as YYREEE (reference sequence). The CDR3 spans 15 residues. The CDR3 DNA sequence: TGTGCCAGCAGCCTCCAGGGGGAGTTCCCAGATACGCAGTATTTT. It is translated as CASSLQGEFPDTQYF.

This clone was seen only a few times. This sequence joins TRBV5-1 and TRBJ2-3, with a tentative D call TRBD2 (5 bases). Germline CDR1 is SGHRS and CDR2 is YFSETQ. CDR3 length: 12 amino acids. V shed 3 bases and J shed 8 bases, with 10 bases lying between them. The CDR3 nucleotides read TGCGCCAGCAGCTCTCCAGAGGGTACGCAGTATTTT. It translates to CASSSPEGTQYF.

This clone was counted a single time. This rearrangement joins TRBV7-6 to TRBJ1-1; possible D gene TRBD1, 5 bases. Germline-derived CDR1 and CDR2 are SGHVS and FNYEAQ. V was shortened by 0 bases and J by 4 bases, with 9 bases between the two germline ends. The CDR3 is 14 amino acids. DNA of the CDR3: TGTGCCAGCAGCTTAGCTGGGGCCCGCACTGAAGCTTTCTTT. Protein sequence: CASSLAGARTEAFF.

The J gene is TRBJ2-3, the V gene TRBV4-1; 14 bases agree with TRBD2. CDR1 is MGHRA and CDR2 is YSYEKL in the germline V gene. J was trimmed by 4 bases and V by 1 base; bases with no gene match: 1. CDR3 length equals 16 residues. In DNA, the CDR3 is TGCGCCAGCAGCCAAGCGACTAGCGGGAGGGCAGATACGCAGTATTTT. Translated: CASSQATSGRADTQYF.

The rearrangement uses TRBV5-1 and TRBJ2-3; D could derive from TRBD1 or TRBD2 (6 bases each). Germline loops: CDR1 SGHRS, CDR2 YFSETQ. V lost 4 bases to trimming and J lost 0 bases, with 15 bases between them. The CDR3 runs 16 residues. CDR3 region: CASSTQGGTSTDTQYF. CDR3 sequence (DNA): TGCGCCAGCAGCACTCAAGGGGGGACTAGCACAGATACGCAGTATTTT.

This clone was observed a handful of times. The J gene is TRBJ2-3, the V gene TRBV28; no clear D gene. The CDR3 extends over 13 amino acids. Trimming removed 6 bases from V and 1 base from J, with 8 bases in between. Germline CDR1 MDHEN, CDR2 SYDVKM. CDR3 protein: CASRPWGTDTQYF. CDR3 coding DNA: TGTGCCAGCAGACCATGGGGCACAGATACGCAGTATTTT.

V gene TRBV9 combines with J gene TRBJ2-1; D gene ambiguous. Trimming removed 4 bases at V and 5 bases at J, with 16 bases between. Germline-derived CDR1 and CDR2 are SGDLS and YYNGEE. This CDR3 comprises 15 residues. The CDR3 loop reads CASSPQAAIDNEQFF. The CDR3 DNA reads TGTGCCAGCAGCCCCCAGGCAGCGATCGACAATGAGCAGTTCTTC.

The CDR3 loop is CACKQGNYGYTF. CDR3 bases: TGTGCCTGCAAACAGGGTAACTATGGCTACACCTTC. The rearrangement joins TRBV30 to TRBJ1-2; TRBD1 might be the D (6 bases). This CDR3 has 12 amino acids. Germline lookup yields CDR1 GTSNPN and CDR2 SVGIG (reference sequence). V lost 6 bases to trimming and J lost 1 base, with 9 bases between them.

The chain uses TRBV2 and TRBJ1-5; D gene unclear. The ends were cut back, 6 bases at V and 0 bases at J, with 15 bases in the middle. From germline, CDR1 is SNHLY and CDR2 FYNNEI. There are 16 residues in the CDR3. The chain's CDR3 is CASRPQKIYSNQPQHF. The CDR3 nucleotides read TGTGCCAGCAGGCCCCAAAAAATCTATAGCAATCAGCCCCAGCATTTT.